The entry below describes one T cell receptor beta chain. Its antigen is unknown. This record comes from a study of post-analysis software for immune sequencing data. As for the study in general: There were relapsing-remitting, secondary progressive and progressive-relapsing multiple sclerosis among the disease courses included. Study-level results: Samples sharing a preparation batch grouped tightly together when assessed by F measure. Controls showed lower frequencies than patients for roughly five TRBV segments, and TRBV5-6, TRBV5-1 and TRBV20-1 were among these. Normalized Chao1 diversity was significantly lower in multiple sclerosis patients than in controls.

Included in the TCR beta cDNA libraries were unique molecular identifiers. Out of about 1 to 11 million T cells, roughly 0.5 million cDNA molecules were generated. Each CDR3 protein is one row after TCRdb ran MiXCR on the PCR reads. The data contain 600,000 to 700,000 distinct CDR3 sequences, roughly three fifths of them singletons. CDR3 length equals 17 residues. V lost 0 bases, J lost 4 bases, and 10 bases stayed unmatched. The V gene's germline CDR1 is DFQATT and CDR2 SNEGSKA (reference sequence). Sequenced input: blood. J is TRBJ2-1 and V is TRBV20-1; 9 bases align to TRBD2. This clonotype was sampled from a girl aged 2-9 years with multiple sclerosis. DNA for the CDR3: TGCAGTGCTAGAGATTGGCCCAAAGCGGGGGGTTACAATGAGCAGTTCTTC. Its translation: CSARDWPKAGGYNEQFF.